A single sample gave rise to the 13 T cell receptor beta chains below, sequenced in a study of T-cell reconstitution after alpha-beta-depleted transplantation in children. Unique molecular identifiers were incorporated during preparation of the TCRbeta library. MiXCR, run by TCRdb on the PCR reads, gives a single entry per CDR3 protein. Of approximately 980,000 distinct CDR3 sequences in the sample, 25% to 35% were seen once. The sequencing here drew on PBMCs, mostly from graft donor cells, taken 360 days after TCRalphabeta/CD19-depleted stem cell transplant. The origin of the receptors is a boy younger than two who had a stem cell transplant for SCID, so the T cells may come from the graft donor.

This clonotype has a handful of counts. V usage is TRBV5-1 and J usage is TRBJ2-3; D is undetermined. Germline V CDR1 and CDR2: SGHRS, YFSETQ. Deletions cut 5 bases from V and 5 bases from J, with 12 bases between. This CDR3 has 13 amino acids. The CDR3 region has the DNA TGCGCCAGCAGTGGAGTTACGGGAGATACGCAGTATTTT. Its protein product is CASSGVTGDTQYF.

This sequence joins TRBV12-3 or TRBV12-4 and TRBJ2-2; 7 nucleotides match TRBD1. The CDR3 sequence is 15 residues long. V dropped 6 bases and J dropped 3; count of bases not matched to a gene: 7. The CDR3 loop is CASRLDRRHTGELFF. As DNA, the CDR3 is TGTGCCAGCAGACTGGACAGGCGACACACCGGGGAGCTGTTTTTT.

This clonotype was seen more than once but under ten times. This rearrangement joins TRBV20-1 to TRBJ2-3; no firm D call. CDR3 size: 12 residues. V lost 6 bases, J lost 4 bases, and 11 bases lay in between. The germline V gene has CDR1 DFQATT and CDR2 SNEGSKA (reference sequence). The CDR3 is CSAPTIADTQYF. The CDR3 DNA reads TGCAGTGCCCCCACGATCGCAGATACGCAGTATTTT.

V usage is TRBV18 and J usage is TRBJ1-3; TRBD1 agrees at 8 bases. This CDR3 spans 16 amino acids. The J segment lost 0 bases and the V segment lost 2 bases, leaving 3 bases of the junction unmatched. Germline values: CDR1 KGHSH, CDR2 LQKENI. The CDR3 region is CASSPMGTGSGNTIYF. The CDR3 nucleotides are TGTGCCAGCTCACCAATGGGGACAGGCTCTGGAAACACCATATATTTT.

The chain links TRBV10-3 to TRBJ2-5; TRBD1 matches at 9 bases. V was pared by 7 bases and J by 1 base, with 7 bases of the junction left unmatched. Germline assignment: CDR1 ENHRY and CDR2 SYGVKD. The CDR3 has 15 amino acids. The CDR3 DNA follows: TGTGCCATCATCCTGGGGACAGGGTTCCAAGAGACCCAGTACTTC. Its protein is CAIILGTGFQETQYF.

This chain links TRBV7-2 with TRBJ2-1; 10 positions match TRBD1. The V and J ends lost 0 bases and 8 bases, in that order; junction bases with no gene match: 7. This CDR3 contains 16 residues. Looked up from germline, CDR1 is SGHTA and CDR2 is FQGNSA. CDR3 in DNA: TGTGCCAGCAGCTTAGCGAATCCGGGACAGGGGTATGAGCAGTTCTTC. Amino acids: CASSLANPGQGYEQFF.

In its sample, this clonotype was seen a few times. The V gene is TRBV4-3, the J gene TRBJ2-2; D perhaps matches TRBD2 (6 bases). V was pared by 2 bases and J by 4 bases, with 11 bases between. Germline V gene lookup returns CDR1 LGHNA and CDR2 YSLEER. This CDR3 is 15 amino acids long. The CDR3 DNA is TGCGCCAGCAGCCAAATGGGACTCAGCACCGGGGAGCTGTTTTTT. Translating it yields CASSQMGLSTGELFF.

This clonotype was recorded once. The chain combines TRBV30 with TRBJ2-3, with TRBD2 matching over 11 bases. The CDR3 totals 14 residues. V gave up 3 bases and J gave up 5 bases; unmatched junction bases: 4. Germline CDR1 GTSNPN, CDR2 SVGIG (reference sequence). CDR3 sequence: CAWSGGLAGDTQYF. The CDR3 DNA sequence: TGTGCCTGGAGCGGAGGACTAGCGGGAGATACGCAGTATTTT. Full variable domain (remainder filled in from reference TRBV30 and TRBJ2-3): SQTIHQWPATLVQPVGSPLSLECTVEGTSNPNLYWYRQAAGRGLQLLFYSVGIGQISSEVPQNLSASRPQDRQFILSSKKLLLSDSGFYLCAWSGGLAGDTQYFGPGTRLTVL.

The rearrangement joins TRBV7-2 to TRBJ2-5; 8 bases fit TRBD2. Germline-derived CDR1 and CDR2 are SGHTA and FQGNSA. The CDR3 totals 15 residues. V shed 0 bases, J shed 5 bases, and the junction held 5 bases outside the gene matches. This CDR3 is CASSLAAGAGETQYF. DNA for the CDR3: TGTGCCAGCAGCTTAGCAGCGGGGGCCGGGGAGACCCAGTACTTC.

This chain joins TRBV9 and TRBJ1-1; the match to TRBD1 covers 7 bases. Germline CDR1 is SGDLS and CDR2 is YYNGEE. The J segment lost 5 bases and the V segment lost 4 bases, leaving 8 bases of the junction unmatched. CDR3 size: 14 residues. CDR3 loop: CASSPRTGLTEAFF. In DNA, the CDR3 is TGTGCCAGCAGCCCCCGGACAGGCCTTACTGAAGCTTTCTTT.

The chain combines TRBV20-1 with TRBJ2-5; 9 nucleotides match TRBD2. Germline V CDR1 and CDR2: DFQATT, SNEGSKA (reference sequence). The CDR3 runs to 16 residues. V dropped 3 bases and J dropped 0; count of bases not matched to a gene: 8. The CDR3 sequence: CSARRRLAGNQETQYF. CDR3 nucleotide sequence: TGCAGTGCTAGGCGGCGCCTAGCGGGGAACCAAGAGACCCAGTACTTC.

The genes are TRBV27 and TRBJ1-1; D might be TRBD1 (6 bases). V was clipped by 3 bases and J by 3 bases, with 14 bases between them. CDR3 length: 15 amino acids. In germline, CDR1 is MNHEY, CDR2 SMNVEV (reference sequence). The CDR3 region has the DNA TGTGCCAGCAGTTTGACTACAGGGTGGGACACTGAAGCTTTCTTT. This encodes CASSLTTGWDTEAFF.

The rearrangement links TRBV3-1 to TRBJ2-7; maybe TRBD1 (6 bases). Germline CDR1 LGHDT, CDR2 YNNKEL (reference sequence). Trimming took off 1 base at V and 4 bases at J, with 11 bases between the two ends. CDR3 size: 14 residues. For the CDR3, the DNA is TGTGCCAGCAGCCAAGCCTCGACAGGTTACGAGCAGTACTTC. It yields the protein CASSQASTGYEQYF.